The 27 T cell receptor beta chains below all came from one sample that was sequenced in a study of cytomegalovirus exposure and HLA in healthy donors. Primers for the PCR totalled 60 Vbeta and 13 Jbeta. Profiling relied on immunoSEQ multiplex PCR, and the TCRdb table lists in-frame clones only, not all of them. The sample comprises roughly 200,000 clones, 79% of which are singletons, and over 1.5% rests with the top ten. Sequencing was performed on PBMCs. These receptors were taken from a girl between 10 and 17 years old in good health and CMV-seropositive.

On this clone: Mismatch with germline at one junction end may stem from a read error. This chain links TRBV27 with TRBJ1-2; possible D gene TRBD1, 5 bases. The CDR3 has 14 amino acids. Germline V gene lookup returns CDR1 MNHEY and CDR2 SMNVEV (reference sequence). The CDR3 reads CASSPQGSWDGYTF. The DNA of the CDR3 is TGTGCCAGCAGTCCCCAGGGTAGTTGGGATGGCTACACCTTT.

The chain employs TRBV6-4 and TRBJ2-1, with 11 positions matching TRBD2. CDR1 MRHNA and CDR2 SNTAGT come from the germline V gene. CDR3 length: 14 residues. J gave up 8 bases and V 6 bases, and 6 bases lay outside the gene matches. The CDR3 DNA is TGTGCCAGCAGCGTAGCGGGGGGGCCGTATGAGCAGTTCTTC. Translating gives CASSVAGGPYEQFF.

The gene calls are TRBV14 and TRBJ2-1, with TRBD2 matching over 15 bases. The CDR3 runs 16 residues. The V gene's germline CDR1 is SGHDN and CDR2 FVKESK. Trimming at V came to 5 bases and at J to 4 bases, leaving 3 bases not matched to a gene. The CDR3 DNA is TGTGCCAGCAGCAGGACTAGCGGGGGGGTATACAATGAGCAGTTCTTC. Its protein product is CASSRTSGGVYNEQFF.

This chain uses TRBV4-1 with TRBJ2-1; 7 nucleotides align to TRBD2. Trimming took 4 bases from V and 4 from J; bases not matched to a gene: 7. Per germline, CDR1 MGHRA and CDR2 YSYEKL. This CDR3 is built from 15 residues. CDR3 loop: CASSPRGGGYNEQFF. CDR3 DNA: TGCGCCAGCAGCCCTCGGGGCGGGGGATACAATGAGCAGTTCTTC.

The chain is built from TRBV12-5 and TRBJ2-7, with TRBD2 matching over 7 bases. Germline V gene sequence: CDR1 LGHNT, CDR2 FRNRAP. The CDR3 totals 15 residues. V was clipped by 5 bases and J by 6 bases; unmatched bases: 13. The CDR3 protein is CASGPTSYPGIEQYF. The CDR3 DNA follows: TGTGCTAGTGGTCCGACTAGCTACCCAGGTATCGAGCAGTACTTC.

J is TRBJ2-3 and V is TRBV7-2; D is possibly TRBD2 (5 bases). Germline lookup yields CDR1 SGHTA and CDR2 FQGNSA. Trimming shortened V by 0 bases and J by 3 bases, and 7 bases separated the two germline ends. The CDR3 contains 14 residues. For the CDR3, the DNA is TGTGCCAGCAGCTTAGCGTCGGGGACAGATACGCAGTATTTT. Its protein is CASSLASGTDTQYF.

The CDR3 reads CATYRLNYGYTF. CDR3 bases: TGTGCCACCTACAGGCTTAACTATGGCTACACCTTC. The V call is TRBV19, the J call TRBJ1-2; weak D call: TRBD1 (5 bases). Germline values: CDR1 LNHDA, CDR2 SQIVND (reference sequence). V gave up 10 bases and J gave up 1 base, with 10 bases separating them. This CDR3 is built from 12 residues.

The genes are TRBV12-5 and TRBJ1-4, with 7 bases lining up with TRBD1. The CDR3 sequence is 14 residues long. V gave up 1 base and J gave up 8 bases; unmatched junction bases: 4. CDR1 LGHNT and CDR2 FRNRAP come from the germline V gene. CDR3 DNA sequence: TGTGCTAGTGGTTTGGGGGGGACAGACGAAAAACTGTTTTTT. Encoded protein: CASGLGGTDEKLFF.

V usage is TRBV7-2 and J usage is TRBJ2-1; 9 bases are shared with TRBD2. The germline gives CDR1 SGHTA, CDR2 FQGNSA. The CDR3 has 16 residues. V dropped 4 bases and J dropped 8; count of bases not matched to a gene: 12. The CDR3 bases are TGTGCCAGCAGCTATACCCTTGGCGGGGGGGCGCATGAGCAGTTCTTC. Residues: CASSYTLGGGAHEQFF. Filled out from reference TRBV7-2 and TRBJ2-1, the complete variable domain reads GAGVSQSPSNKVTEKGKDVELRCDPISGHTALYWYRQSLGQGLEFLIYFQGNSAPDKSGLPSDRFSAERTGGSVSTLTIQRTQQEDSAVYLCASSYTLGGGAHEQFFGPGTRLTVL.

The chain couples TRBV7-2 to TRBJ2-7, with 7 nucleotides matching TRBD2. The V and J ends lost 5 bases and 6 bases, in that order; junction bases with no gene match: 10. Germline lookup yields CDR1 SGHTA and CDR2 FQGNSA. The CDR3 is 14 residues long. The CDR3 region is CASSGEAGKVEQYF. In nucleotides, the CDR3 is TGTGCCAGCAGCGGGGAAGCGGGGAAGGTCGAGCAGTACTTC.

This clone has more than one count but fewer than ten. The chain employs TRBV18 and TRBJ2-1; 10 positions match TRBD2. The junction had 3 bases not matched to a gene; V was cut back by 5 bases and J by 2 bases. This CDR3 has 15 residues. CDR1 and CDR2 (germline): KGHSH, LQKENI. The CDR3 protein is CASSATSGPYNEQFF. The CDR3 nucleotides are TGTGCCAGCTCAGCGACTAGCGGGCCCTACAATGAGCAGTTCTTC. Full variable domain (rest looked up from reference TRBV18 and TRBJ2-1): NAGVMQNPRHLVRRRGQEARLRCSPMKGHSHVYWYRQLPEEGLKFMVYLQKENIIDESGMPKERFSAEFPKEGPSILRIQQVVRGDSAAYFCASSATSGPYNEQFFGPGTRLTVL.

V usage is TRBV9 and J usage is TRBJ2-7; 13 bases fit TRBD2. This CDR3 is 15 amino acids long. With V trimmed by 4 bases and J by 4 bases, 5 bases remained unmatched. Germline values: CDR1 SGDLS, CDR2 YYNGEE. The CDR3 nucleotides are TGTGCCAGCAGCCCCGGGACTAGCGGGGCTTACGAGCAGTACTTC. This encodes CASSPGTSGAYEQYF.

V usage is TRBV5-4 and J usage is TRBJ2-7; tentatively, D is TRBD1 (5 bases). The germline CDR1 and CDR2 sequences are SGHNT and YYREEE (reference sequence). V was trimmed by 2 bases and J by 4 bases, leaving 10 bases between them. The CDR3 length is 13 residues. The CDR3 DNA reads TGTGCCAGCAGCTTAGGCAGGACATACGAGCAGTACTTC. Amino acid sequence: CASSLGRTYEQYF.

The genes are TRBV15 and TRBJ1-2; no clear D gene. The germline gives CDR1 LNHNV, CDR2 YYDKDF (reference sequence). The CDR3 is 15 amino acids. Trimming cost V 0 bases and J 4 bases, with 12 bases left between them. The CDR3 coding sequence is TGTGCCACCAGCAGAGATCCCGGGGTCAGCTATGGCTACACCTTC. This sequence encodes CATSRDPGVSYGYTF.

V is TRBV9 and J is TRBJ2-2, with 8 bases identical to TRBD1. Trimming cost V 3 bases and J 6 bases; bases outside gene matches: 10. The CDR3 spans 16 residues. Germline values: CDR1 SGDLS, CDR2 YYNGEE. The CDR3: CASSGDRTGLSGELFF. Here the CDR3 DNA reads TGTGCCAGCAGCGGGGACAGGACTGGTCTCTCCGGGGAGCTGTTTTTT. The complete variable domain, with remaining parts taken from reference TRBV9 and TRBJ2-2, reads DSGVTQTPKHLITATGQRVTLRCSPRSGDLSVYWYQQSLDQGLQFLIQYYNGEERAKGNILERFSAQQFPDLHSELNLSSLELGDSALYFCASSGDRTGLSGELFFGEGSRLTVL.

This sequence joins TRBV29-1 and TRBJ2-7; D perhaps matches TRBD1 (6 bases). V lost 8 bases to trimming and J lost 2 bases, with 13 bases between them. The CDR3 sequence is 12 residues long. The germline CDR1 and CDR2 sequences are SQVTM and ANQGSEA. As DNA, the CDR3 is TGCAGCAGTACCGGGGACACCTACGAGCAGTACTTC. Amino acids: CSSTGDTYEQYF.

This sequence joins TRBV30 and TRBJ1-1, with D maybe TRBD1 (5 bases). Germline CDR1 and CDR2: GTSNPN and SVGIG (reference sequence). This CDR3 is built from 11 residues. V lost 2 bases to trimming and J lost 11 bases, with 12 bases between them. DNA of the CDR3: TGTGCCTGGAGTCAGGACAATGGGGCTTTCTTT. Amino acid sequence: CAWSQDNGAFF.

The chain is built from TRBV4-1 and TRBJ2-7; D is undetermined. The CDR3 loop spans 13 amino acids. Germline CDR1 and CDR2: MGHRA and YSYEKL. The V and J ends lost 0 bases and 6 bases respectively, with 9 bases between them. The CDR3 nucleotides are TGCGCCAGCAGCCAAGATCGGGTCCGCGAGCAGTACTTC. It yields the protein CASSQDRVREQYF.

The gene calls are TRBV9 and TRBJ1-6, with no clear D. V lost 3 bases and J 15 bases, leaving 13 bases between the germline ends. CDR3 length equals 12 residues. CDR1 is SGDLS, CDR2 YYNGEE, per germline. This chain's CDR3 is CASSGGNAILHF. CDR3 bases: TGTGCCAGCAGCGGCGGGAATGCTATCCTCCACTTT.

The chain couples TRBV10-3 to TRBJ2-1; TRBD1 might be the D (7 bases). This CDR3 is built from 14 residues. Trimming took 5 bases from V and 5 from J, leaving 13 bases between them. Germline CDR1 and CDR2: ENHRY and SYGVKD. The CDR3 loop reads CAISSRGTDNEQFF. For the CDR3, the DNA is TGTGCCATCAGTTCCCGGGGGACAGACAATGAGCAGTTCTTC.

V usage is TRBV6-1 and J usage is TRBJ2-7; D is perhaps TRBD1 (5 bases). This CDR3 region has 13 residues. V was pared by 4 bases and J by 0 bases, with 7 bases between. CDR1 is MNHNS, CDR2 SASEGT, per germline. CDR3 loop: CASSVDSSYEQYF. CDR3 nucleotide sequence: TGTGCCAGCAGTGTAGACAGCTCCTACGAGCAGTACTTC.

V is TRBV2 and J is TRBJ2-7; 8 bases fit TRBD1. The CDR3 spans 12 residues. CDR1 and CDR2 from the germline V gene are SNHLY and FYNNEI. V was pared by 7 bases and J by 3 bases, with 2 bases of the junction left unmatched. CDR3 DNA sequence: TGTGCCAGCAACGGACAGGGCTACGAGCAGTACTTC. This codes for CASNGQGYEQYF.

The rearrangement links TRBV15 to TRBJ1-1; D possibly corresponds to TRBD1 (5 bases). The V end lost 1 base, the J end lost 3 bases, and 12 bases lay between the germline ends. The length of the CDR3 is 15 residues. Looked up from germline, CDR1 is LNHNV and CDR2 is YYDKDF (reference sequence). Written as DNA, the CDR3 is TGTGCCACCAGCAGAGGTGGGGCGCCGGACACTGAAGCTTTCTTT. It specifies CATSRGGAPDTEAFF.

The chain is built from TRBV7-8 and TRBJ2-1; 9 nucleotides align to TRBD1. Germline V gives CDR1 SGHVS, CDR2 FQNEAQ. The V segment lost 6 bases and the J segment 7 bases; nucleotides outside the gene matches: 7. The CDR3 is 14 amino acids. CDR3 sequence: CASRSGTGNNEQFF. The CDR3 DNA sequence: TGTGCCAGCAGGTCCGGGACAGGGAATAATGAGCAGTTCTTC.

This clone was counted between two and nine times. The V call is TRBV6-5, the J call TRBJ2-7; TRBD2 might be the D (5 bases). Between the trimmed V and J ends, which lost 7 bases and 6 bases, there was a span of 10 bases. Germline V gene lookup returns CDR1 MNHEY and CDR2 SVGAGI. The CDR3 has 11 residues. This CDR3 reads CASKRGPEQYF. The CDR3 coding sequence is TGTGCCAGCAAGCGAGGGCCCGAGCAGTACTTC.

For this clone: This sample also contains other DNA sequences that code for the same CDR3. J is TRBJ2-7 and V is TRBV6-5; 8 bases align to TRBD1. CDR3 length: 13 residues. Trimming removed 6 bases from V and 3 bases from J; junction bases left unmatched: 4. The germline CDR1 and CDR2 sequences are MNHEY and SVGAGI. This CDR3 is CASSLGQGYEQYF. The CDR3 DNA reads as TGTGCCAGCAGCCTTGGACAGGGCTACGAGCAGTACTTC.

The rearrangement joins TRBV27 to TRBJ2-7; 7 bases align to TRBD1. CDR3 length equals 14 residues. V dropped 6 bases and J dropped 4; count of bases not matched to a gene: 9. Looked up from germline, CDR1 is MNHEY and CDR2 is SMNVEV (reference sequence). The CDR3 region is CASSPGQAIYEQYF. CDR3 nucleotide sequence: TGTGCCAGCAGCCCCGGACAGGCAATTTACGAGCAGTACTTC.